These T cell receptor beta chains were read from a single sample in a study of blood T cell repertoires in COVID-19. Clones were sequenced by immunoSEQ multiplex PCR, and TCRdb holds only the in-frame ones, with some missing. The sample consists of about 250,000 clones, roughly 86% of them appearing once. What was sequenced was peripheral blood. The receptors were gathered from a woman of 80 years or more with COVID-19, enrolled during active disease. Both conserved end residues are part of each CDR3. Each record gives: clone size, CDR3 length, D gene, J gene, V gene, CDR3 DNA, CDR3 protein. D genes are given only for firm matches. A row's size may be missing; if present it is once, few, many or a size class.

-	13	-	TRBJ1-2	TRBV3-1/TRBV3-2	TGTGCCAGCAGCCAGGGCAGGGAGGATGGCTACACCTTC	CASSQGREDGYTF
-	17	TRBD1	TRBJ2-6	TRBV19	TGTGCCAGTAGTTTCTCACAGGGGGCCGGGGGGGCCAACGTCCTGACTTTC	CASSFSQGAGGANVLTF
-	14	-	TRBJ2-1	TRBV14	TGTGCCAGCAGCCCCACGGTAACCTACAATGAGCAGTTCTTC	CASSPTVTYNEQFF
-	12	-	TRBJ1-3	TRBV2	TGTGCCAGCAGGGCCGAAGGAAACACCATATATTTT	CASRAEGNTIYF
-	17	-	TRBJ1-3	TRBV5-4	TGTGCCAGCAGCCCCGGGCCAGCGGACAGCTCTGGAAACACCATATATTTT	CASSPGPADSSGNTIYF
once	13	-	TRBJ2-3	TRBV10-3	TGTGCCATCAGTGAGTCACCCGGGGATACGCAGTATTTT	CAISESPGDTQYF
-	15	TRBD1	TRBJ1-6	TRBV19	TGTGCCAGTAGTCCGCGACAGGGGACGAATTCACCCCTCCACTTT	CASSPRQGTNSPLHF
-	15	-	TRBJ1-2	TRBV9	TGTGCCAGCAGCGGCATTGGGAGGAGGGACGGCGGCTACACCTTC	CASSGIGRRDGGYTF
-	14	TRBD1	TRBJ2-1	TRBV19	TGTGCCAGTAGTATGGGACAGCCACACAATGAGCAGTTCTTC	CASSMGQPHNEQFF
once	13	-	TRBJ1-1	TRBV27	TGTGCCAGCAGTTTATTCCTAGGCACTGAAGCTTTCTTT	CASSLFLGTEAFF
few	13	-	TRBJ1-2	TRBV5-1	TGCGCCAGCAGCTTGGCAGGGGACTATGGCTACACCTTC	CASSLAGDYGYTF
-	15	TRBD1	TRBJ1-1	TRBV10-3	TGTGCCATCACGGAGAACAGGGGCCAGAACACTGAAGCTTTCTTT	CAITENRGQNTEAFF
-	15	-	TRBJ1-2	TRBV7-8	TGTGCCAGCAGCTTAGCGGAGACGGGGATGAGCGGCTACACCTTC	CASSLAETGMSGYTF
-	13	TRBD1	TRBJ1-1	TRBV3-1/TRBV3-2	TGTGCCGCGCGGACAGGGCGGGACACTGAAGCTTTCTTT	CAARTGRDTEAFF
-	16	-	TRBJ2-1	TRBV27	TGTGCCAGCAAATCAATTGCAGCGGAGATCTACAATGAGCAGTTCTTC	CASKSIAAEIYNEQFF
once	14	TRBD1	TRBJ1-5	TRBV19	TGTGCCAGTAGTTTGACGACAGGGAATCAGCCCCAGCATTTT	CASSLTTGNQPQHF
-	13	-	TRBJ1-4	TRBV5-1	TGCGCCAGCAGCGTCCAGGATAATGAAAAACTGTTTTTT	CASSVQDNEKLFF
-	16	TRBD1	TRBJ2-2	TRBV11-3	TGTGCCAGCAGCTTCACGACAGGGACGTTGGCCGGGGAGCTGTTTTTT	CASSFTTGTLAGELFF
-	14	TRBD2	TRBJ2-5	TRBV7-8	TGTGCCAGCAGCAACGGACTAGCGGGGGAGACCCAGTACTTC	CASSNGLAGETQYF
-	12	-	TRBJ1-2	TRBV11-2	TGTGCCAGCAGCTTAGGGGGGGGAGGCTACACCTTC	CASSLGGGGYTF
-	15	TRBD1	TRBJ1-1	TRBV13	TGTGCCAGCAGCTTACAGGGGGCTATAAACACTGAAGCTTTCTTT	CASSLQGAINTEAFF
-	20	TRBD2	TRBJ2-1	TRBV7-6	TGTGCCAGCAGCTTAGGCGGTCTGCTAGCGGGGGGGCCGATACGGACTGAGCAGTTCTTC	CASSLGGLLAGGPIRTEQFF
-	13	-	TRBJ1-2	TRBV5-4	TGTGCCAGCAGCTTGCCGGGGGGAGATGGCTACACCTTC	CASSLPGGDGYTF
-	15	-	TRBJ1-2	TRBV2	TGTGCCAGCAGTGAAGAAAGGAGGGGTTCCTATGGCTACACCTTC	CASSEERRGSYGYTF
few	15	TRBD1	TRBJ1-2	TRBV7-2	TGTGCCAGCAGCTTAAGCCAGGGGGCTTTCTATGGCTACACCTTC	CASSLSQGAFYGYTF
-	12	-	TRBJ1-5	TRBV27	TGTGCCAGCAGCAACTATAATCAGCCCCAGCATTTT	CASSNYNQPQHF
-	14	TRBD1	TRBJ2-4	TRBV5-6	TGTGCCAGCAGCTTGGATGGGACAGGGGGCATTCAGTACTTC	CASSLDGTGGIQYF
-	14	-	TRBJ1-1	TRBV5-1	TGCGCCAGCAGCTTGGAGGACAGGAACACTGAAGCTTTCTTT	CASSLEDRNTEAFF
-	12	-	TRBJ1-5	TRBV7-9	TGTGCCAGCAGCTTAGACGCTAAGCCCCAGCATTTT	CASSLDAKPQHF
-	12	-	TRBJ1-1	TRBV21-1	TGTGCCAGCAGCAATGAGGACACTGAAGCTTTCTTT	CASSNEDTEAFF
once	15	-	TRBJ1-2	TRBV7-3	TGTGCCAGCAGCCCAGGGCCAGGGGTTAGTAGTGGCTACACCTTC	CASSPGPGVSSGYTF
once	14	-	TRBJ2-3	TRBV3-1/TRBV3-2	TGTGCCAGCAGCCAAGATATGCAACGGGATACGCAGTATTTT	CASSQDMQRDTQYF
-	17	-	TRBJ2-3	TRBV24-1	TGTGCCACCAGTGATTCGGCACCCCCGGGGTCGGCAGATACGCAGTATTTT	CATSDSAPPGSADTQYF
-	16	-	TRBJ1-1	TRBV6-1	TGTGCCAGCAGTGAATTCGGGGTAATCGGCAACACTGAAGCTTTCTTT	CASSEFGVIGNTEAFF
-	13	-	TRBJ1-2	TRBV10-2	TGCGCCAGCAGTGAGAGACAGACCTATGGCTACACCTTC	CASSERQTYGYTF
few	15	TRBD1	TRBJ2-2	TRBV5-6	TGTGCCAGCAGCTTGGGACAGGGTGACACCGGGGAGCTGTTTTTT	CASSLGQGDTGELFF
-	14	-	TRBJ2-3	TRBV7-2	TGTGCCAGCAGCTCCACCGGGTCCACAGATACGCAGTATTTT	CASSSTGSTDTQYF
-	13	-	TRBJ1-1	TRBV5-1	TGCGCCAGCAGCTTCGATGCAGGCACTGAAGCTTTCTTT	CASSFDAGTEAFF
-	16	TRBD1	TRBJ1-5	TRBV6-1	TGTGCCAGCAGTGAATTGGCTGGGACAGGGTATCAGCCCCAGCATTTT	CASSELAGTGYQPQHF
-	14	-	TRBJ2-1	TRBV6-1	TGTGCCAGCAGTGACCTGTCTCTGAGTAATGAGCAGTTCTTC	CASSDLSLSNEQFF
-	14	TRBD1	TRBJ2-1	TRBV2	TGTGCCAGCAGTGCCGGGACAGGGATGAGGGAGCAGTTCTTC	CASSAGTGMREQFF
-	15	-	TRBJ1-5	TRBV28	TGTGCCAGCAGTTCAGTGACAAATAGCAATCAGCCCCAGCATTTT	CASSSVTNSNQPQHF
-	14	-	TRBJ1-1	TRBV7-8	TGTGCCAGCAGCTTAGGCGGGATGAACACTGAAGCTTTCTTT	CASSLGGMNTEAFF